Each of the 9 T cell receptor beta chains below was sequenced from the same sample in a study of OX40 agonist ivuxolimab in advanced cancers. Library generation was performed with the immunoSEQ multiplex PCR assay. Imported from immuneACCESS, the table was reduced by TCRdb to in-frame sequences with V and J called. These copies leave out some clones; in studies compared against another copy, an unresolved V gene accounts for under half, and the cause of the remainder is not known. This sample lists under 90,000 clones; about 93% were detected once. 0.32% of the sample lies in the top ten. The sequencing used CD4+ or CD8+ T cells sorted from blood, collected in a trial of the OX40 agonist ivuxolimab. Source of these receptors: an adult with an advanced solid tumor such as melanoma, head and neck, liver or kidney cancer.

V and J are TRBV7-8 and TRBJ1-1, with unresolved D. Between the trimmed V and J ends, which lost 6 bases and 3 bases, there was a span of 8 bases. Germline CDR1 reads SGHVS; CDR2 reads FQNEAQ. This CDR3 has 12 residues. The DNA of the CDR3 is TGTGCCAGCAGTTTACACGACACTGAAGCTTTCTTT. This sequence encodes CASSLHDTEAFF. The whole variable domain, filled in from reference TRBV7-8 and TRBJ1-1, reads GAGVSQSPRYKVAKRGQDVALRCDPISGHVSLFWYQQALGQGPEFLTYFQNEAQLDKSGLPSDRFFAERPEGSVSTLKIQRTQQEDSAVYLCASSLHDTEAFFGQGTRLTVV.

The CDR3: CASSPPRDRANYGYTF. CDR3 DNA sequence: TGTGCCAGCAGCCCCCCCCGGGACAGAGCTAACTATGGCTACACCTTC. The chain recombines TRBV28 with TRBJ1-2; 7 bases match TRBD1. This CDR3 is 16 amino acids long. The trim removed 6 bases at V and 0 bases at J, leaving 10 bases unmatched. CDR1 MDHEN and CDR2 SYDVKM come from the germline V gene.

The CDR3 loop reads CASSSTPGTGSSTDTQYF. The CDR3 DNA follows: TGTGCCAGCAGTTCTACCCCCGGGACAGGGTCTAGCACAGATACGCAGTATTTT. The rearrangement uses TRBV25-1 and TRBJ2-3; 9 bases map to TRBD1. Germline CDR1 and CDR2: MGHDK and SYGVNS. With V trimmed by 5 bases and J by 0 bases, 12 bases remained unmatched. CDR3 size: 18 residues.

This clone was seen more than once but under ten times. The CDR3 bases are TGTGCCATCAGGGCGGTCGGACAGGGCAGCGAGCAGTACTTC. It translates to CAIRAVGQGSEQYF. The rearrangement joins TRBV10-3 to TRBJ2-7; TRBD1 agrees at 8 bases. With 6 bases clipped from V and 6 bases from J, the junction kept 10 bases outside the gene matches. This CDR3 has 14 amino acids. Germline loops: CDR1 ENHRY, CDR2 SYGVKD.

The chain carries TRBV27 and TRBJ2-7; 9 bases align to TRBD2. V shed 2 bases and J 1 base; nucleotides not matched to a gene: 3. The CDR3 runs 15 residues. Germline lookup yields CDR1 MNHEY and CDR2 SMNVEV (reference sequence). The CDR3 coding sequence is TGTGCCAGCAGTTTAGGGCTAGCGGGATCCTACGAGCAGTACTTC. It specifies CASSLGLAGSYEQYF.

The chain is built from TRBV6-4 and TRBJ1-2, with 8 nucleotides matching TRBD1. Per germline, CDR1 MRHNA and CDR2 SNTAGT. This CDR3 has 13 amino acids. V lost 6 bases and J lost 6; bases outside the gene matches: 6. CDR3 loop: CASSPTGADGYTF. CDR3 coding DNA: TGTGCCAGCAGCCCGACAGGGGCAGATGGCTACACCTTC.

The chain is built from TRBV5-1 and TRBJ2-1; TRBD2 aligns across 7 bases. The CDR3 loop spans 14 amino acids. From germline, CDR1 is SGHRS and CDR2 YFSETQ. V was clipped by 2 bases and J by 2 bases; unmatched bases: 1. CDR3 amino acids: CASSFGTTYNEQFF. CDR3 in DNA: TGCGCCAGCAGCTTCGGGACTACCTACAATGAGCAGTTCTTC.

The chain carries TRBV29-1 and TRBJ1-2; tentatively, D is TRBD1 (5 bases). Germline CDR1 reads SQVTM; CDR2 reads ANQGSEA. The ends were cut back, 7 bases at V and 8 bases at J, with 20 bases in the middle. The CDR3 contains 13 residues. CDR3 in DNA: TGCAGCGCAGAGGGACTGTCCCCCCGGGGCTACACCTTC. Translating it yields CSAEGLSPRGYTF.

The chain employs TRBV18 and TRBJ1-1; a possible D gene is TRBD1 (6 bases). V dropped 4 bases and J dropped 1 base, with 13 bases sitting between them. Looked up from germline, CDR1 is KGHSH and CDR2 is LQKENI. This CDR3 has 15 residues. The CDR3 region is CASSQTGQPNTEAFF. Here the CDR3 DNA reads TGTGCCAGCTCACAGACCGGACAGCCGAACACTGAAGCTTTCTTT.